This T cell receptor beta chain is drawn from a study of immune characterization of retroperitoneal liposarcoma. Each CDR3 protein is one row after TCRdb ran MiXCR on the PCR reads. This sample has roughly 11,000 distinct CDR3 sequences, with roughly a quarter found just once. Germline V CDR1 and CDR2: MNHNY, SVGAGI (reference sequence). This CDR3 is built from 14 residues. V was cut by 2 bases and J by 2 bases, with 10 bases left in between. The receptor was isolated from a female donor with retroperitoneal liposarcoma. V is TRBV6-6 and J is TRBJ2-7; D unclear. The sequencing input was tumor tissue. The CDR3 coding sequence is TGTGCCAGCAGTTACACGGGTTTAACCTACGAGCAGTACTTC. Amino acids: CASSYTGLTYEQYF.